The 8 T cell receptor beta chains below were found in one sample sequenced in a study of blood T cells in healthy people across ages. Together with a sample-barcoded 5' primer, a J-beta primer mix was included in a second PCR lasting roughly 6 to 12 cycles. MiXCR, run by TCRdb on the 5' RACE reads, gives a single entry per CDR3 protein. The data contain roughly 1,800,000 distinct CDR3 sequences, approximately 50% of them singletons. The sequencing sample was made of blood. The receptor set was obtained from a middle-aged woman in good health.

The J gene is TRBJ2-3, the V gene TRBV19, with D perhaps TRBD1 (6 bases). The CDR3 extends over 15 amino acids. The V and J ends lost 9 bases and 2 bases respectively, with 18 bases between them. The germline V gene has CDR1 LNHDA and CDR2 SQIVND (reference sequence). In nucleotides, the CDR3 is TGTGCCAGCAGTGTGGGGGCCCACCTCACAGATACGCAGTATTTT. Its translation is CASSVGAHLTDTQYF.

The chain uses TRBV9 and TRBJ2-3, with TRBD1 identical over 9 bases. There are 17 residues in the CDR3. The junction had 14 bases not matched to a gene; V was cut back by 3 bases and J by 6 bases. Looked up from germline, CDR1 is SGDLS and CDR2 is YYNGEE. The CDR3 here is CASSAERRGDRADTQYF. CDR3 in DNA: TGTGCCAGCAGCGCCGAGCGGAGGGGGGACAGGGCTGATACGCAGTATTTT.

The chain recombines TRBV28 with TRBJ2-1; perhaps TRBD1 as D (6 bases). Germline V gene lookup returns CDR1 MDHEN and CDR2 SYDVKM. Trimming stripped 7 bases from V and 0 bases from J, with 13 bases between. The CDR3 contains 15 residues. CDR3 bases: TGTGCCAGCATTCCAGGGGTAGGCTCCTACAATGAGCAGTTCTTC. It codes for CASIPGVGSYNEQFF.

This clonotype appeared a few times. V and J are TRBV20-1 and TRBJ2-1, with TRBD1 identical over 7 bases. The J call may be mistaken, given a closer DNA end match to TRBJ2-7. Germline-derived CDR1 and CDR2 are DFQATT and SNEGSKA (reference sequence). This CDR3 is 14 amino acids long. The CDR3 sequence is CSASEDRSHNEQYF. The CDR3 DNA reads TGCAGTGCTAGCGAGGACAGGAGCCACAATGAGCAGTACTTC.

The chain uses TRBV25-1 and TRBJ2-3; a possible D gene is TRBD1 (5 bases). CDR1 is MGHDK, CDR2 SYGVNS, per germline. This CDR3 contains 16 residues. Deletions cut 1 base from V and 6 bases from J, with 17 bases between. CDR3 sequence reads: CASSEFRASSADTQYF. The CDR3, as DNA: TGTGCCAGCAGTGAATTCAGGGCTTCTTCAGCGGATACGCAGTATTTT. The full variable domain, completed using reference TRBV25-1 and TRBJ2-3, is EADIYQTPRYLVIGTGKKITLECSQTMGHDKMYWYQQDPGMELHLIHYSYGVNSTEKGDLSSESTVSRIRTEHFPLTLESARPSHTSQYLCASSEFRASSADTQYFGPGTRLTVL.

The chain recombines TRBV12-3 or TRBV12-4 with TRBJ2-1; tentatively, D is TRBD2 (5 bases). The CDR3 length is 10 residues. Trimming cost V 5 bases and J 12 bases, with 8 bases left between them. In DNA form, the CDR3 reads TGTGCCAGCAGTGGTGAGGGGCAGTTCTTC. Translated, it gives CASSGEGQFF.

The V gene is TRBV4-3, the J gene TRBJ2-3, with D perhaps being TRBD1 or TRBD2 (6 bases each). The V end was cut by 1 base, the J end by 6 bases, with 23 bases between. This CDR3 has 18 residues. Germline V CDR1 and CDR2: LGHNA, YSLEER. CDR3 coding DNA: TGCGCCAGCAGCCAAGCGGGACCCGAAGGGGGGAGAGGGGATACGCAGTATTTT. It translates to CASSQAGPEGGRGDTQYF.

V is TRBV20-1 and J is TRBJ1-2, with a weak D call TRBD1 (6 bases). Germline CDR1 reads DFQATT; CDR2 reads SNEGSKA (reference sequence). This CDR3 comprises 16 residues. The germline V and J ends were trimmed by 1 base and 2 bases, with 17 bases remaining between them. The CDR3 DNA reads as TGCAGTGCTAGAGGCGTAAGGACAGTGGAAAACTATGGCTACACCTTC. Translation: CSARGVRTVENYGYTF.